The present T cell receptor (beta chain) was sequenced within a study of CD8 T cells in ankylosing spondylitis. Overall study results and limits: A TCR beta motif made of fewer than ten highly homologous variants seemed typical of ankylosing spondylitis blood. Both synovial fluid and blood in reactive arthritis had previously been reported to carry some motif variants. The authors reported significant enrichment of disease-linked clones in matched ankylosing spondylitis synovial fluid.

In its sample, this clonotype was seen a few times. What it recognizes is unknown. A single record per CDR3 protein comes from TCRdb applying MiXCR to the 5' RACE reads. The table records 200,000 to 300,000 distinct CDR3 sequences, approximately 7.6% of them present only once. The CDR3 covers 14 residues. In germline, CDR1 is MNHEY, CDR2 SVGAGI. The V end was cut by 0 bases, the J end by 6 bases, with 11 bases between. The TCR comes from a female donor with ankylosing spondylitis or in good health (not recorded which). The chain carries TRBV6-5 and TRBJ1-2, with D unclear. Specimen: blood, either unsorted or a sorted T cell fraction (not recorded which). In nucleotides, the CDR3 is TGTGCCAGCAGTTACTCGGCGGGCCGGGATGGCTACACCTTC. Translating gives CASSYSAGRDGYTF.